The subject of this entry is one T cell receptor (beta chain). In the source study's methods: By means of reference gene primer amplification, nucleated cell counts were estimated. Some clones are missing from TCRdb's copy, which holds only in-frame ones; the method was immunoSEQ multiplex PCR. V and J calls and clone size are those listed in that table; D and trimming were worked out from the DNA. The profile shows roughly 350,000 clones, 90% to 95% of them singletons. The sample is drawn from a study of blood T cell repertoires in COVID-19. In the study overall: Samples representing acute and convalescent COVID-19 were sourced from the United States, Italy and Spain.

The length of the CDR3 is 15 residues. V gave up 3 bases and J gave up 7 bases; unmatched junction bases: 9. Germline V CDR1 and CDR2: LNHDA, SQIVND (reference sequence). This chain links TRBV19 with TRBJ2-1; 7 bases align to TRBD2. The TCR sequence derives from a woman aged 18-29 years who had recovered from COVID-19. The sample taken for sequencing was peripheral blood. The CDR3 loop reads CASSMSRLASNEQFF. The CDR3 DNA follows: TGTGCCAGTAGTATGTCGAGACTAGCATCGAATGAGCAGTTCTTC.